Each of the 5 T cell receptor beta chains below was sequenced from the same sample in a study of blood T cells in healthy people across ages. A J-beta primer mix and a sample-barcoded 5' primer were used in a second PCR of about 7 to 12 cycles. TCRdb used MiXCR to reprocess the 5' RACE reads, holding one entry per CDR3 protein. The sample lists more than 650,000 distinct CDR3 sequences, about 48% seen once, with roughly two fifths in the top ten. What was sequenced was blood. These receptors all come from a man older than 75 in good health.

This chain uses TRBV19 with TRBJ2-4, with 7 bases identical to TRBD1. The last part of the DNA fits TRBJ2-7 better; the J call may be wrong. The length of the CDR3 is 16 residues. CDR1 and CDR2 (germline): LNHDA, SQIVND (reference sequence). For the CDR3, the DNA is TGTGCCAGTAGTATACGGCCCCCAGGGGGTGATCCCGAGCAGTACTTC. This translates into CASSIRPPGGDPEQYF.

The chain recombines TRBV10-3 with TRBJ2-6, with no clear D. Trimming pared 2 bases from V and 9 bases from J, leaving 11 bases between. Germline values: CDR1 ENHRY, CDR2 SYGVKD. CDR3 length equals 14 residues. In DNA form, the CDR3 reads TGTGCCATCAGTGAGGTCAACACGTTCAACGTCCTGACTTTC. Translated, it gives CAISEVNTFNVLTF.

The chain couples TRBV6-2 or TRBV6-3 to TRBJ2-5; no definite D call. Trimming took off 0 bases at V and 9 bases at J, with 5 bases between the two ends. This CDR3 has 11 residues. Germline CDR1 reads MNHEY; CDR2 reads SVGEGT. CDR3 protein: CASSYSLAQYF. The CDR3, as DNA: TGTGCCAGCAGTTACTCCTTGGCCCAGTACTTC.

The sample holds a few counts of this clonotype. V gene TRBV5-1 combines with J gene TRBJ2-7, with a possible D match to TRBD1 (6 bases). The CDR3 runs to 15 residues. Germline CDR1 and CDR2: SGHRS and YFSETQ. V was shortened by 3 bases and J by 4 bases, with 17 bases between the two germline ends. The CDR3 bases are TGCGCCAGCAGCTCGCAGGGGCCCACGGATTACGAGCAGTACTTC. It codes for CASSSQGPTDYEQYF.

V is TRBV5-1 and J is TRBJ2-7; D is ambiguous. V lost 0 bases and J 3 bases, leaving 7 bases between the germline ends. CDR1 and CDR2 (germline): SGHRS, YFSETQ. CDR3 length: 13 amino acids. This CDR3 is CASSLEPHYEQYF. CDR3 bases: TGCGCCAGCAGCTTGGAGCCCCACTACGAGCAGTACTTC.